This T cell receptor beta chain was profiled in a study of human T cells and chemical hapten exposure. In the study overall: How much TCR each sample yielded varied, mostly because pooled library volumes differed slightly.

Trimming shortened V by 3 bases and J by 0 bases, and 11 bases separated the two germline ends. Germline CDR1 GTSNPN, CDR2 SVGIG (reference sequence). The CDR3 is 14 residues long. The time point denotes: patch test 1, 2 weeks after DPC sensitization. The treatment: therapeutic diphenylcyclopropenone sensitization with weekly scalp DPC. TCRdb reprocessed the RACE reads with MiXCR, giving one entry per CDR3 protein. The data contain under 200,000 distinct CDR3 sequences, about 14% of them singletons. This clonotype was seen a few times. The chain employs TRBV30 and TRBJ1-1; D is uncertain. The source of this sequence is a woman aged 30 to 39 with alopecia areata. Some clones in this sample may be carry-over from other donors' samples. Material: whole blood, obtained in connection with sensitization to the hapten diphenylcyclopropenone (DPC). This chain's CDR3 is CAWRLDPVNTEAFF. CDR3 DNA sequence: TGTGCCTGGAGACTTGACCCTGTGAACACTGAAGCTTTCTTT.